The rows below give T cell receptor beta chains drawn from one sample of a study of OX40 agonist ivuxolimab in advanced cancers. The assay was immunoSEQ multiplex PCR, and TCRdb's table has in-frame clones only and misses some. The sample shows more than 20,000 clones, more than 65% of them seen only once. Sample: CD4+ or CD8+ T cells sorted from blood, taken in a trial of the OX40 agonist ivuxolimab. The source is an adult with an advanced solid tumor such as melanoma, head and neck, liver or kidney cancer. Each CDR3 is given with its conserved first and last residue. The order of the fields is clone size, D gene, V gene, J gene, CDR3 DNA, CDR3 protein. A D gene is named only where the DNA matches it firmly. The listing skips clone size in some rows; elsewhere it reads once, few, many or a size class.

size: once; D: TRBD2; V: TRBV9; J: TRBJ2-5; DNA: TGTGCCAGCAGCGTAGCAGAGGGAGGGGAGACCCAGTACTTC; CDR3: CASSVAEGGETQYF
size: .; D: .; V: TRBV5-4; J: TRBJ2-5; DNA: TGTGCCAGCAGCTTGAGGGGGGTGGAGACCCAGTACTTC; CDR3: CASSLRGVETQYF
size: .; D: .; V: TRBV5-4; J: TRBJ1-2; DNA: TGTGCCAGCAGCTTGGGGCGGGACTCCAGCTATGGCTACACCTTC; CDR3: CASSLGRDSSYGYTF
size: .; D: .; V: TRBV18; J: TRBJ2-7; DNA: TGTGCCAGCTCACCACAGCCGTTTAGCTCCTACGAGCAGTACTTC; CDR3: CASSPQPFSSYEQYF
size: .; D: .; V: TRBV9; J: TRBJ1-5; DNA: TGTGCCAGCAGCGTAGAGGGGAAAGCTCATCAGCCCCAGCATTTT; CDR3: CASSVEGKAHQPQHF
size: .; D: .; V: TRBV7-9; J: TRBJ2-2; DNA: TGTGCCAGCAGCGCGCAAATGGCGGAGACCGGGGAGCTGTTTTTT; CDR3: CASSAQMAETGELFF
size: .; D: .; V: TRBV18; J: TRBJ2-7; DNA: TGTGCCAGCTCACCACGTGGTGAGGGGTCCTACGAGCAGTACTTC; CDR3: CASSPRGEGSYEQYF
size: .; D: .; V: TRBV4-2; J: TRBJ2-7; DNA: TGTGCCAGCAGCCAAGATGTGAGGTACTACGAGCAGTACTTC; CDR3: CASSQDVRYYEQYF
size: .; D: TRBD1; V: TRBV11-1; J: TRBJ2-5; DNA: TGTGCCAGCAGGCCCCAGGGGGCGGGTCAAGAGACCCAGTACTTC; CDR3: CASRPQGAGQETQYF
size: once; D: .; V: TRBV14; J: TRBJ1-1; DNA: TGTGCCAGCAGCCAAGTTGGGCTACAATTTGAAGCTTTCTTT; CDR3: CASSQVGLQFEAFF
size: .; D: TRBD1; V: TRBV18; J: TRBJ1-3; DNA: TGTGCCAGCTCGCTCGGGGACAGGGGAATCGGAAACACCATATATTTT; CDR3: CASSLGDRGIGNTIYF
size: .; D: .; V: TRBV7-9; J: TRBJ2-5; DNA: TGTGCCAGCAGCTTAGGCAGGGTAGGCCAAGAGACCCAGTACTTC; CDR3: CASSLGRVGQETQYF
size: .; D: .; V: TRBV2; J: TRBJ1-4; DNA: TGTGCCAGCAGTGCCGTGGGGAGCGCAACTAATGAAAAACTGTTTTTT; CDR3: CASSAVGSATNEKLFF
size: few; D: .; V: TRBV5-6; J: TRBJ1-3; DNA: TGTGCCAGCAGCTCCCAGGGCTCTGGAAACACCATATATTTT; CDR3: CASSSQGSGNTIYF
size: few; D: TRBD1; V: TRBV6-5; J: TRBJ2-7; DNA: TGTGCCAGCAGTCGGGACAGGGGGAGCTCCTACGAGCAGTACTTC; CDR3: CASSRDRGSSYEQYF
size: .; D: TRBD1; V: TRBV7-6; J: TRBJ2-1; DNA: TGTGCCAGCAGCTCCGCTGCCGGGACAGCCAACAATGAGCAGTTCTTC; CDR3: CASSSAAGTANNEQFF
size: .; D: TRBD2; V: TRBV5-4; J: TRBJ2-5; DNA: TGTGCCAGCAGCTTGTCGGGGCGGGAGGAGGAGACCCAGTACTTC; CDR3: CASSLSGREEETQYF
size: .; D: .; V: TRBV11-2; J: TRBJ1-3; DNA: TGTGCCAGCAGCTTAGATCTCGGAAACACCATATATTTT; CDR3: CASSLDLGNTIYF
size: .; D: .; V: TRBV6-5; J: TRBJ1-5; DNA: TGTGCCAGCAGTGGTCAGCGCAATCAGCCCCAGCATTTT; CDR3: CASSGQRNQPQHF
size: medium-sized; D: .; V: TRBV18; J: TRBJ1-2; DNA: TGTGCCAGCTCCCCAGACGGAGCAGCCTATGGCTACACCTTC; CDR3: CASSPDGAAYGYTF
size: .; D: TRBD1; V: TRBV11-3; J: TRBJ2-7; DNA: TGTGCCAGCAGCCCCGGGACAGGACTCTACGAGCAGTACTTC; CDR3: CASSPGTGLYEQYF
size: .; D: .; V: TRBV5-7; J: TRBJ2-6; DNA: TGTGCCAGCGCCACGTGTCTTGTACAAAGTCGGGCCAACGTCCTGACTTTC; CDR3: CASATCLVQSRANVLTF
size: .; D: TRBD1; V: TRBV7-2; J: TRBJ1-5; DNA: TGTGCCAGCAGCCGTGGACAGGGTAGGAATCAGCCCCAGCATTTT; CDR3: CASSRGQGRNQPQHF
size: .; D: .; V: TRBV6-1; J: TRBJ1-2; DNA: TGTGCCAGCAGTGATGACGGATTCTATGGCTACACCTTC; CDR3: CASSDDGFYGYTF
size: .; D: TRBD1; V: TRBV19; J: TRBJ2-3; DNA: TGTGCCAGTAGTGCGTTACAGGGGAGAGATACGCAGTATTTT; CDR3: CASSALQGRDTQYF
size: .; D: .; V: TRBV7-9; J: TRBJ1-6; DNA: TGTGCCAGCAGCGCACAGGGTTGGGGGTCACCCCTCCACTTT; CDR3: CASSAQGWGSPLHF
size: .; D: .; V: TRBV5-1; J: TRBJ1-5; DNA: TGCGCCAGCAGCCACGTAGGGGATCAGCCCCAGCATTTT; CDR3: CASSHVGDQPQHF
size: .; D: .; V: TRBV7-9; J: TRBJ1-6; DNA: TGTGCCAGCAGCTTAGAAGGAGGACCCCTCCACTTT; CDR3: CASSLEGGPLHF
size: .; D: .; V: TRBV6-5; J: TRBJ1-5; DNA: TGTGCCAGCCGACAGGCCAATCAGCCCCAGCATTTT; CDR3: CASRQANQPQHF
size: .; D: .; V: TRBV5-1; J: TRBJ1-1; DNA: TGCGCCAGCAGCTTGGTCCCAGGTTACACTGAAGCTTTCTTT; CDR3: CASSLVPGYTEAFF
size: few; D: .; V: TRBV2; J: TRBJ1-2; DNA: TGTGCCAGCAGTGGCGAAGGCTATGGCTACACCTTC; CDR3: CASSGEGYGYTF
size: .; D: .; V: TRBV6-5; J: TRBJ1-2; DNA: TGTGCCAGCACCCCGGGACAAGGGTGGGGTGGCTACACCTTC; CDR3: CASTPGQGWGGYTF
size: .; D: TRBD1; V: TRBV6-6; J: TRBJ1-5; DNA: TGTGCCAGCAGTGCTGACAGGGGGCGAAATCAGCCCCAGCATTTT; CDR3: CASSADRGRNQPQHF
size: .; D: .; V: TRBV7-2; J: TRBJ1-3; DNA: TGTGCCAGCAGCTTACAGGGGTCTGGAAACACCATATATTTT; CDR3: CASSLQGSGNTIYF
size: .; D: TRBD1; V: TRBV6-5; J: TRBJ1-6; DNA: TGTGCCAGCAGGAAGACAGGGGGAAATTCACCCCTCCACTTT; CDR3: CASRKTGGNSPLHF
size: few; D: .; V: TRBV2; J: TRBJ2-5; DNA: TGTGCCAGCAGGAGAGAGACCCAGTACTTC; CDR3: CASRRETQYF